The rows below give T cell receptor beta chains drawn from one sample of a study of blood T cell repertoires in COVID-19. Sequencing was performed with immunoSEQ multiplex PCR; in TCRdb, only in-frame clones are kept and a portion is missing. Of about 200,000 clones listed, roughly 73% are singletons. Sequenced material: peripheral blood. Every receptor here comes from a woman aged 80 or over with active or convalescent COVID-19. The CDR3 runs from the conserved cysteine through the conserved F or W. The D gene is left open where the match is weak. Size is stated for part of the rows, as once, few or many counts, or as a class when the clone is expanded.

CDR3 DNA: TGTGCCATCAGGTGGGACAGGTTGAGCACTGAAGCTTTCTTT; CDR3 protein: CAIRWDRLSTEAFF; J gene: TRBJ1-1; V gene: TRBV10-3; D gene: TRBD1; clone size: -
CDR3 DNA: TGCGCCAGCAATCCAAGGGGCGGCGAGACCCAGTACTTC; CDR3 protein: CASNPRGGETQYF; J gene: TRBJ2-5; V gene: TRBV10-2; D gene: -; clone size: -
CDR3 DNA: TGTGCCAGCAGCCCCTTCGGGGGGGGTGCTAATGAAAAACTGTTTTTT; CDR3 protein: CASSPFGGGANEKLFF; J gene: TRBJ1-4; V gene: TRBV14; D gene: -; clone size: -
CDR3 DNA: TGCGCCAGCAGCTCTAGTGGACAGGTTATTTCCTCACCCCTCCACTTT; CDR3 protein: CASSSSGQVISSPLHF; J gene: TRBJ1-6; V gene: TRBV5-1; D gene: TRBD1; clone size: -
CDR3 DNA: TGTGCCAGCAGCGACTCACGGACGGGGGGAACCCAGTACTTC; CDR3 protein: CASSDSRTGGTQYF; J gene: TRBJ2-5; V gene: TRBV9; D gene: TRBD2; clone size: -
CDR3 DNA: TGTGCCAGCAGCGTCGGGGGGCAGGGCACCGGGGAGCTGTTTTTT; CDR3 protein: CASSVGGQGTGELFF; J gene: TRBJ2-2; V gene: TRBV9; D gene: -; clone size: -
CDR3 DNA: TGTGCCAGCAGTGATCAGGCCCGCCAGCCCCAGCATTTT; CDR3 protein: CASSDQARQPQHF; J gene: TRBJ1-5; V gene: TRBV2; D gene: -; clone size: -
CDR3 DNA: TGTGCCAGCAGCCCCCGGGCGGGTTCTGGCTACGAGCAGTACTTC; CDR3 protein: CASSPRAGSGYEQYF; J gene: TRBJ2-7; V gene: TRBV7-9; D gene: -; clone size: -
CDR3 DNA: TGTGCCAGCAGCCCCGGGTTCGAGCAGTACTTC; CDR3 protein: CASSPGFEQYF; J gene: TRBJ2-7; V gene: TRBV7-2; D gene: -; clone size: -
CDR3 DNA: TGCAGCGTTGGACAGGGTAATGGCTACACCTTC; CDR3 protein: CSVGQGNGYTF; J gene: TRBJ1-2; V gene: TRBV29-1; D gene: TRBD1; clone size: -
CDR3 DNA: TGTGCCAGCAGTTTATATTCTAGCGGGGGTTCAGATACGCAGTATTTT; CDR3 protein: CASSLYSSGGSDTQYF; J gene: TRBJ2-3; V gene: TRBV27; D gene: TRBD2; clone size: once
CDR3 DNA: TGTGCCAGCAGTGCAGGACAGGGTCTAATTGCCGGGGAGCTGTTTTTT; CDR3 protein: CASSAGQGLIAGELFF; J gene: TRBJ2-2; V gene: TRBV2; D gene: TRBD1; clone size: -
CDR3 DNA: TGTGCCACCAGCAGTCGAAGTGGGGGGACAGATACGCAGTATTTT; CDR3 protein: CATSSRSGGTDTQYF; J gene: TRBJ2-3; V gene: TRBV15; D gene: -; clone size: -
CDR3 DNA: TGTGCCAGCAGGGTTGTCGGGGTCGCCTACAATGAGCAGTTCTTC; CDR3 protein: CASRVVGVAYNEQFF; J gene: TRBJ2-1; V gene: TRBV2; D gene: -; clone size: -
CDR3 DNA: TGTGCCAGCAGCTTGATGCGGGGGCAAACCGCTAGCACAGATACGCAGTATTTT; CDR3 protein: CASSLMRGQTASTDTQYF; J gene: TRBJ2-3; V gene: TRBV5-4; D gene: -; clone size: few
CDR3 DNA: TGTGCCACCAGTGATGGGGCAGCCCGGATCTATGGCTACACCTTC; CDR3 protein: CATSDGAARIYGYTF; J gene: TRBJ1-2; V gene: TRBV24-1; D gene: -; clone size: -
CDR3 DNA: TGTGCCAGTAGCCGGAACAGTAACTATGGCTACACCTTC; CDR3 protein: CASSRNSNYGYTF; J gene: TRBJ1-2; V gene: TRBV19; D gene: -; clone size: -
CDR3 DNA: TGTGCCAGCAGCTCCAAGACAGGGCAAGAGACCCAGTACTTC; CDR3 protein: CASSSKTGQETQYF; J gene: TRBJ2-5; V gene: TRBV5-4; D gene: TRBD1; clone size: -
CDR3 DNA: TGCAGCGGGTATCAACGTTTTAGCGGCAATGAGCAGTTCTTC; CDR3 protein: CSGYQRFSGNEQFF; J gene: TRBJ2-1; V gene: TRBV29-1; D gene: -; clone size: -
CDR3 DNA: TGTGCCAGCAGCCAAGAAAGCGGGGGGGCCGTTAATGAGCAGTTCTTC; CDR3 protein: CASSQESGGAVNEQFF; J gene: TRBJ2-1; V gene: TRBV4-2; D gene: TRBD2; clone size: -
CDR3 DNA: TGTGCCAGCAGTTTACCAATGACTGCCTGGCGCCTCGAGGAGCAGTTCTTC; CDR3 protein: CASSLPMTAWRLEEQFF; J gene: TRBJ2-1; V gene: TRBV27; D gene: -; clone size: -
CDR3 DNA: TGTGCCAGCAGCTTCGCGGAAGGGGTGAACTATGGCTACACCTTC; CDR3 protein: CASSFAEGVNYGYTF; J gene: TRBJ1-2; V gene: TRBV11-2; D gene: -; clone size: -
CDR3 DNA: TGCGCCAGCAGCTTGGCGGGGGGAAGTGCTATAAGCGAGCAGTACTTC; CDR3 protein: CASSLAGGSAISEQYF; J gene: TRBJ2-7; V gene: TRBV5-1; D gene: TRBD2; clone size: -
CDR3 DNA: TGCAGTGCCAGTCCGGGGACACTCACAGATACGCAGTATTTT; CDR3 protein: CSASPGTLTDTQYF; J gene: TRBJ2-3; V gene: TRBV20-1; D gene: -; clone size: few
CDR3 DNA: TGTGCCAGCAGCCACCTGGACAGGGGCAATGGCTACACCTTC; CDR3 protein: CASSHLDRGNGYTF; J gene: TRBJ1-2; V gene: TRBV3-1/TRBV3-2; D gene: TRBD1; clone size: -
CDR3 DNA: TGTGCCAGCACCAAAGGGGGCCACTTACAAGAGACCCAGTACTTC; CDR3 protein: CASTKGGHLQETQYF; J gene: TRBJ2-5; V gene: TRBV27; D gene: TRBD1; clone size: -
CDR3 DNA: TGTGCCAGCACGTTCACCTCAGGGGCCGGGGATCAGCCCCAGCATTTT; CDR3 protein: CASTFTSGAGDQPQHF; J gene: TRBJ1-5; V gene: TRBV28; D gene: -; clone size: -
CDR3 DNA: TGTGCCACCAGCCGACGCGGCTATAATGACAGTTACTTAGCCAAAAACATTCAGTACTTC; CDR3 protein: CATSRRGYNDSYLAKNIQYF; J gene: TRBJ2-4; V gene: TRBV15; D gene: -; clone size: -
CDR3 DNA: TGTGCCAGCAGCCCCGGACATAGTATGAACACTGAAGCTTTCTTT; CDR3 protein: CASSPGHSMNTEAFF; J gene: TRBJ1-1; V gene: TRBV5-6; D gene: -; clone size: -
CDR3 DNA: TGCGCCAGCAGCCTAGGGGACTTAGAAGAGACCCAGTACTTC; CDR3 protein: CASSLGDLEETQYF; J gene: TRBJ2-5; V gene: TRBV5-1; D gene: -; clone size: few
CDR3 DNA: TGTGCCAGTACGGGAGGGTATGGCTACACCTTC; CDR3 protein: CASTGGYGYTF; J gene: TRBJ1-2; V gene: TRBV19; D gene: -; clone size: -
CDR3 DNA: TGCAGTGCTAGTTACCTAACAGAGAACAAGCCATATGGCTACACCTTC; CDR3 protein: CSASYLTENKPYGYTF; J gene: TRBJ1-2; V gene: TRBV20-1; D gene: -; clone size: -
CDR3 DNA: TGTGCCAGCAGCGCCGGGGGTGGGGACAGAGGGTTGGAGACCCAGTACTTC; CDR3 protein: CASSAGGGDRGLETQYF; J gene: TRBJ2-5; V gene: TRBV9; D gene: -; clone size: -